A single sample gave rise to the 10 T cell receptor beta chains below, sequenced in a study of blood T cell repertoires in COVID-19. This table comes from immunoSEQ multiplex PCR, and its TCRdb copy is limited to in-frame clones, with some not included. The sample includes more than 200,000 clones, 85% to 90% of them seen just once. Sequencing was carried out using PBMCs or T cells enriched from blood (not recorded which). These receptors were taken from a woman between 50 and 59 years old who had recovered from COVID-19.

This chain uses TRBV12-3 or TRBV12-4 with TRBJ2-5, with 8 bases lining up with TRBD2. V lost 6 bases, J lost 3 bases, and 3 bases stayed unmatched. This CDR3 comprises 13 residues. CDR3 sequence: CASSPGLEETQYF. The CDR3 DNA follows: TGTGCCAGCAGCCCGGGACTAGAAGAGACCCAGTACTTC.

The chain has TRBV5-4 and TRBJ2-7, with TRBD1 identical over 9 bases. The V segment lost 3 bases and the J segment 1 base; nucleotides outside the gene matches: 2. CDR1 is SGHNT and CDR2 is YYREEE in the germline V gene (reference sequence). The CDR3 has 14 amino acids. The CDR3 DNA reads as TGTGCCAGCAGCTCCGGGACAGGGTCCTACGAGCAGTACTTC. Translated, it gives CASSSGTGSYEQYF.

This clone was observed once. The CDR3, as DNA: TGTGCCAGCAGCTTAGCGGGGGGGAGTCAGACAGCCAAAAACATTCAGTACTTC. Its protein is CASSLAGGSQTAKNIQYF. J is TRBJ2-4 and V is TRBV7-2; TRBD2 matches at 7 bases. Germline CDR1 reads SGHTA; CDR2 reads FQGNSA. The CDR3 runs 18 residues. V was pared by 0 bases and J by 0 bases, with 8 bases of the junction left unmatched.

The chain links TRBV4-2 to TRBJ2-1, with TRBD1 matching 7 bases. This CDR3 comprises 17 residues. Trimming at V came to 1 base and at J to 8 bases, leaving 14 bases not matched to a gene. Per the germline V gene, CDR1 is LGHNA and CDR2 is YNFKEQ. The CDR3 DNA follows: TGTGCCAGCAGCCAAGCGGGATTGACAGGGATATCAGATGAGCAGTTCTTC. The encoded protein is CASSQAGLTGISDEQFF.

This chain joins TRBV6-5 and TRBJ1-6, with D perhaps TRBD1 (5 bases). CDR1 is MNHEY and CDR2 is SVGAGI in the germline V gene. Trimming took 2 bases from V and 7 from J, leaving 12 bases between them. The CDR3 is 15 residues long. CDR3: CASSYSQGWNSPLHF. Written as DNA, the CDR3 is TGTGCCAGCAGTTACAGTCAGGGATGGAATTCACCCCTCCACTTT.

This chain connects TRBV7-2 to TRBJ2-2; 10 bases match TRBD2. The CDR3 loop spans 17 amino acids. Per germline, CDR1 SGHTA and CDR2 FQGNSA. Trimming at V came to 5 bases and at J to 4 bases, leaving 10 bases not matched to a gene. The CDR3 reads CASSQSGRARITGELFF. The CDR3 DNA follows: TGTGCCAGCAGCCAGAGCGGGAGGGCCAGGATCACCGGGGAGCTGTTTTTT.

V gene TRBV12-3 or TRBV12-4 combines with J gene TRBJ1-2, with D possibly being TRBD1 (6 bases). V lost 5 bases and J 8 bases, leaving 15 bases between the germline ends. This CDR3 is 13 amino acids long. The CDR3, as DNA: TGTGCCAGCAGTCTCTCGGGGGGCCGGGGCTACACCTTC. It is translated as CASSLSGGRGYTF.

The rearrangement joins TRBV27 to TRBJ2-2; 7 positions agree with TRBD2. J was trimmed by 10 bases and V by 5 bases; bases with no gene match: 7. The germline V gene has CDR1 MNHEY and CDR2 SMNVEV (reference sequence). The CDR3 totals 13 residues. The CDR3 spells CASSGLVDAELFF. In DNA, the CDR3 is TGTGCCAGCAGTGGACTAGTCGACGCGGAGCTGTTTTTT.

The CDR3 spells CASSYHGSEAFF. The CDR3 nucleotides are TGTGCCAGCAGTTATCATGGCTCTGAAGCTTTCTTT. The chain carries TRBV27 and TRBJ1-1; D is ambiguous. The CDR3 is 12 amino acids. Trimming stripped 4 bases from V and 6 bases from J, with 9 bases between. The germline CDR1 and CDR2 sequences are MNHEY and SMNVEV (reference sequence).

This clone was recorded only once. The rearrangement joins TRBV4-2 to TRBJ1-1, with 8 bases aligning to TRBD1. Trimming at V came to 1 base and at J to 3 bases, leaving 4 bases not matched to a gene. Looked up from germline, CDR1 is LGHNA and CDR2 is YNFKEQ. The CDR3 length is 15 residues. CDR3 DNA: TGTGCCAGCAGCCAAGGTGGGGGACAGGACACTGAAGCTTTCTTT. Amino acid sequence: CASSQGGGQDTEAFF.